The 3 T cell receptor beta chains below were found in one sample sequenced in a study of cytomegalovirus exposure and HLA in healthy donors. This table comes from immunoSEQ multiplex PCR, and its TCRdb copy is limited to in-frame clones, with some not included. The sample consists of 150,000 to 200,000 clones, about 89% of them appearing once. Sequencing was done on a sample of PBMCs. These receptors originate from a man aged 30 to 39 in good health and CMV-seropositive.

The V and J genes are TRBV5-1 and TRBJ2-7; no clear D. The germline gives CDR1 SGHRS, CDR2 YFSETQ. Trimming took 1 base from V and 3 from J, leaving 8 bases between them. The CDR3 spans 13 residues. In DNA form, the CDR3 reads TGCGCCAGCAGCTTGAAGACTGACTACGAGCAGTACTTC. Encoded protein: CASSLKTDYEQYF.

V gene TRBV4-1 combines with J gene TRBJ1-5, with D possibly TRBD1 on 5 matching bases. Trimming cost V 4 bases and J 3 bases, with 10 bases left between them. There are 14 residues in the CDR3. Germline V gene data show CDR1 as MGHRA and CDR2 as YSYEKL. The CDR3 region has the DNA TGCGCCAGCAGCCCGGGACGGTTCAATCAGCCCCAGCATTTT. Translation: CASSPGRFNQPQHF.

The rearrangement joins TRBV5-1 to TRBJ1-1, with D maybe TRBD1 (5 bases). V was cut by 4 bases and J by 1 base, with 8 bases left in between. The CDR3 has 13 residues. The V gene's germline CDR1 is SGHRS and CDR2 YFSETQ. The CDR3 spells CASSLGENTEAFF. The CDR3 DNA reads as TGCGCCAGCAGCCTGGGGGAGAACACTGAAGCTTTCTTT.